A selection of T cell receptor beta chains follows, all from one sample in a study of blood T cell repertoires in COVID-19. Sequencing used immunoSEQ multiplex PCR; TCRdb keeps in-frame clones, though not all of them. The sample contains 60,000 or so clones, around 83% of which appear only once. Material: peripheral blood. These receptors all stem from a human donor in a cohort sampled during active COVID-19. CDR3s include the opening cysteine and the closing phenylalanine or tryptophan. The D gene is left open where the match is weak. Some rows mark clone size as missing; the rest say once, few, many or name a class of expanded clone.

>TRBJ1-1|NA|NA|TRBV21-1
CATALPPGHMNTEAFF
TGTGCCACCGCCCTGCCCCCGGGACATATGAACACTGAAGCTTTCTTT
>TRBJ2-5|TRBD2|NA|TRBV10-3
CATSGGPGLAGGETQYF
TGTGCCACCTCCGGTGGTCCGGGACTAGCGGGGGGGGAGACCCAGTACTTC
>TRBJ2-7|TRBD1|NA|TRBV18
CASSQVQGAREQYF
TGTGCCAGCTCACAAGTACAGGGGGCGAGGGAGCAGTACTTC
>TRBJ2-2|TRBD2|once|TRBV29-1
CSVAGGPGTNTGELFF
TGCAGCGTTGCGGGGGGGCCGGGGACAAACACCGGGGAGCTGTTTTTT
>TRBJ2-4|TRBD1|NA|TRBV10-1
CANGQVQYF
TGCGCCAACGGACAGGTTCAGTACTTC
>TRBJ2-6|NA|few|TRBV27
CASRETGSGANVLTF
TGTGCCAGCAGAGAGACAGGTTCCGGGGCCAACGTCCTGACTTTC
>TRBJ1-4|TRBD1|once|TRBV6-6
CASSKGQGGEKLFF
TGTGCCAGCAGTAAGGGACAGGGTGGTGAAAAACTGTTTTTT
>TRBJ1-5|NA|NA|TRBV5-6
CASSLGRDQPQHF
TGTGCCAGCAGCTTGGGGCGGGATCAGCCCCAGCATTTT
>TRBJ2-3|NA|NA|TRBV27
CASGPQNGDTQYF
TGTGCCAGCGGGCCTCAGAATGGCGATACGCAGTATTTT
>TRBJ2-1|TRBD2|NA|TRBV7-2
CASITELAGGRGEQFF
TGTGCCAGCATCACCGAACTAGCGGGGGGGCGCGGTGAGCAGTTCTTC
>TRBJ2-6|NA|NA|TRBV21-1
CASSSTGGTGANVLTF
TGTGCCAGCAGCTCCACAGGGGGCACTGGGGCCAACGTCCTGACTTTC
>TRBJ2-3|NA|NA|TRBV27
CASSSQSTDTQYF
TGTGCCAGCAGTTCCCAAAGCACAGATACGCAGTATTTT
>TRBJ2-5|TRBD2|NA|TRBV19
CASMSGGGEETQYF
TGTGCCAGTATGAGCGGGGGGGGAGAGGAGACCCAGTACTTC
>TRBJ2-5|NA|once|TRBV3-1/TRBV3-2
CASSQDRTEYF
TGTGCCAGCAGCCAAGACCGGACAGAGTACTTC
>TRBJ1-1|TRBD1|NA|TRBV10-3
CAIRTGRENTEAFF
TGTGCCATCAGGACAGGGCGGGAGAACACTGAAGCTTTCTTT
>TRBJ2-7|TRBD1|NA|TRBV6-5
CASSYRGQGYEQYF
TGTGCCAGCAGTTATAGGGGACAGGGGTACGAGCAGTACTTC
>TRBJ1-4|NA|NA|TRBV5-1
CASSLQSSDEKLFF
TGCGCCAGCAGCTTACAGTCGTCCGATGAAAAACTGTTTTTT
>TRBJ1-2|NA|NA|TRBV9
CASSLRRLTF
TGTGCCAGCAGCTTACGGCGACTCACCTTC
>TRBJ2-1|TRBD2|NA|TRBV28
CASNRLAGGLDKGEQFF
TGTGCCAGCAATAGGCTAGCGGGGGGCCTGGATAAGGGTGAGCAGTTCTTC
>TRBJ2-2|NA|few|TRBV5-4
CATGLVTKTGELFF
TGTGCCACAGGACTCGTCACCAAGACCGGGGAGCTGTTTTTT
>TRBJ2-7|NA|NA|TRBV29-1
CSVGQVVWEQYF
TGCAGCGTGGGGCAGGTTGTATGGGAGCAGTACTTC
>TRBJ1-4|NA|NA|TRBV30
CAWSVPGVGGKLFF
TGTGCCTGGAGTGTACCGGGAGTCGGCGGAAAACTGTTTTTT
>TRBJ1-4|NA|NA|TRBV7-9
CASSTSPTGSEKLFF
TGTGCCAGCAGCACTTCCCCGACAGGTTCGGAAAAACTGTTTTTT
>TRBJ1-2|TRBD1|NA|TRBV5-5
CASSLEQGPNYGYTF
TGTGCCAGCAGCTTGGAACAGGGGCCGAACTATGGCTACACCTTC
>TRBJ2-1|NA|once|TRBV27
CASTEGWGVGVGNEQFF
TGTGCCAGCACCGAGGGATGGGGGGTAGGGGTAGGTAATGAGCAGTTCTTC
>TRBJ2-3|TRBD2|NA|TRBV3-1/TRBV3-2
CASSQGTSGFTDTQYF
TGTGCCAGCAGCCAAGGGACTAGCGGGTTCACAGATACGCAGTATTTT
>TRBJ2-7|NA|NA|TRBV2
CASTDSTYEQYF
TGTGCCAGCACGGACAGTACCTACGAGCAGTACTTC
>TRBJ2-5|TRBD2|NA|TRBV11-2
CASSLGLAAYQETQYF
TGTGCCAGCAGCTTGGGACTAGCGGCGTACCAAGAGACCCAGTACTTC
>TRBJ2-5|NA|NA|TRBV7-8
CASSFTGGAQETQYF
TGTGCCAGCAGCTTTACAGGAGGGGCCCAAGAGACCCAGTACTTC
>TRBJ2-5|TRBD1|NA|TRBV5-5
CASSLGTGLTETQYF
TGTGCCAGCAGCTTAGGGACAGGGTTAACGGAGACCCAGTACTTC
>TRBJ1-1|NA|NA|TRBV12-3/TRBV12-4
CASSFRSGTEAFF
TGTGCCAGCAGTTTTAGGAGTGGCACTGAAGCTTTCTTT
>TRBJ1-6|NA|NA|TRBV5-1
CASSLVQGSYNSPLHF
TGCGCCAGCAGCTTGGTCCAGGGCTCCTATAATTCACCCCTCCACTTT
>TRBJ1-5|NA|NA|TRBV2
CASSEGLAVYNQPQHF
TGTGCCAGCAGTGAAGGGTTGGCAGTATACAATCAGCCCCAGCATTTT
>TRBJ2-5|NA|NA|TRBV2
CASEYQETQYF
TGTGCCAGCGAGTACCAAGAGACCCAGTACTTC
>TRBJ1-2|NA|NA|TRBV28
CASSLYGRGDGYTF
TGTGCCAGCAGTTTATACGGCAGGGGTGATGGCTACACCTTC
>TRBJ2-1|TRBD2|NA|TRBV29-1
CSVAGGTLSSYNEQFF
TGCAGCGTTGCGGGGGGGACCCTGAGCTCCTACAATGAGCAGTTCTTC
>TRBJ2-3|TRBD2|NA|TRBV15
CATSRVGLARDTDTQYF
TGTGCCACCAGCAGAGTCGGACTAGCGAGAGACACAGATACGCAGTATTTT
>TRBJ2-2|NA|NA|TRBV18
CASSWQQDGELFF
TGTGCCAGCTCATGGCAGCAGGACGGGGAGCTGTTTTTT
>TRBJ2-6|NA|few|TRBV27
CASRWTRGSHSGANVLTF
TGTGCCAGCAGGTGGACAAGGGGATCCCACTCTGGGGCCAACGTCCTGACTTTC
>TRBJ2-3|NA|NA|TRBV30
CAYVTEVSSTDTQYF
TGTGCCTACGTAACGGAGGTTTCTAGCACAGATACGCAGTATTTT
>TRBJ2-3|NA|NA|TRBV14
CASSQVLGGRTDTQYF
TGTGCCAGCAGCCAAGTTCTGGGGGGACGCACAGATACGCAGTATTTT
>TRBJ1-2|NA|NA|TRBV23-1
CASRPQKGNYYGYTF
TGCGCCAGCAGACCACAAAAGGGGAATTACTATGGCTACACCTTC
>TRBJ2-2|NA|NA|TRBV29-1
CSVQGLEVFYRTGELFF
TGCAGCGTTCAAGGACTTGAGGTATTTTATAGGACCGGGGAGCTGTTTTTT
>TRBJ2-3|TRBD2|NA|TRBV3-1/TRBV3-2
CASSQTGGPTDTQYF
TGTGCCAGCAGCCAAACGGGAGGACCGACAGATACGCAGTATTTT
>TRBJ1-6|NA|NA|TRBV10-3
CATKAQVNSPLHF
TGTGCCACCAAGGCGCAGGTTAATTCACCCCTCCACTTT
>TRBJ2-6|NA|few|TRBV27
CASRTAGANVLTF
TGTGCCAGCCGGACAGCTGGGGCCAACGTCCTGACTTTC
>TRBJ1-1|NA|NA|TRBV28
CASSSTGPAAEAFF
TGTGCCAGCAGTTCGACAGGCCCGGCCGCTGAAGCTTTCTTT
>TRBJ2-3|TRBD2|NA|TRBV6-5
CASSTGLAQEGTQYF
TGTGCCAGCAGTACCGGACTAGCCCAGGAGGGTACGCAGTATTTT
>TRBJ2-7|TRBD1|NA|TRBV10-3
CAMGQGTYEQYF
TGTGCCATGGGACAGGGGACCTACGAGCAGTACTTC
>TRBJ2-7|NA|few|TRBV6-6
CASSYSSGTSGEQYF
TGTGCCAGCAGTTACTCTTCCGGGACAAGCGGCGAGCAGTACTTC
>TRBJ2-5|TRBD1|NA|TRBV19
CASSKKGTGTETQYF
TGTGCCAGTAGTAAAAAGGGGACAGGGACGGAGACCCAGTACTTC
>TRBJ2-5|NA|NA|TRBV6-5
CASSAGVSGETQYF
TGTGCCAGCAGCGCAGGGGTTTCGGGAGAGACCCAGTACTTC
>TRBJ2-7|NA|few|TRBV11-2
CASTTDGLSYEQYF
TGTGCCAGCACCACTGACGGACTCTCCTACGAGCAGTACTTC